The sequence of this TCR beta chain was determined in a study of CD8 T cells in Susac syndrome. CD8+ and CD4+ blood T cells underwent TCR beta sequencing. TEMRA cells were FACS-enriched, while CD8+ and CD4+ T cells were negatively isolated. Random hexamers primed reverse transcription of roughly 0.45 to 1 ug RNA. The amplification used immunoSEQ multiplex PCR on TCR beta CDR3; it spanned 54 Vbeta and 13 Jbeta. MiXCR was run by TCRdb on the immunoSEQ multiplex PCR reads, yielding one entry per CDR3 protein. The table has roughly 150,000 distinct CDR3 sequences, more than 90% seen once. This clonotype appeared a single time. The V and J ends lost 2 bases and 6 bases respectively, with 20 bases between them. Germline CDR1 and CDR2: DFQATT and SNEGSKA (reference sequence). This CDR3 spans 15 amino acids.

Source material: CD4+ T cells from PBMCs. J is TRBJ2-7 and V is TRBV20-1, with D tentatively TRBD2 (5 bases). The source is a human donor with Susac syndrome. This chain's CDR3 is CSARPATDGMGEQYF. The CDR3 coding sequence is TGCAGTGCTAGACCCGCGACTGACGGGATGGGCGAGCAGTACTTC.